The rows below give T cell receptor beta chains drawn from one sample of a study of CD8+ T cells in alopecia areata. Libraries were prepared by immunoSEQ multiplex PCR; TCRdb keeps only in-frame clonotypes and omits some of them. The sample includes some 150,000 clones, around four fifths seen only once; the top ten take 25%. The sequences come from CD8+ T cells sorted from blood, collected at week 4, from a patient treated with tofacitinib. These receptors were taken from a human donor with alopecia areata. Each CDR3 is given with its conserved first and last residue. The D gene is left open where the match is weak. Where a row states a size, it is once, few, many or the class of an expanded clone; other rows omit it.

abundance	d_gene	j_gene	v_gene	CDR3nt	CDR3aa
-	-	TRBJ2-3	TRBV7-2	TGTGCCAGCAGCCCCCTCCGTAGGGGGGGATCAGATACGCAGTATTTT	CASSPLRRGGSDTQYF
once	TRBD1	TRBJ2-1	TRBV10-3	TGTGCCATCAGTGAAGGGGACAGGGTCAATGAGCAGTTCTTC	CAISEGDRVNEQFF
-	TRBD1	TRBJ2-1	TRBV5-1	TGCGCCAGCAGCTTGGCACAGGGGGCTAAGGAGCAGTTCTTC	CASSLAQGAKEQFF
-	-	TRBJ1-1	TRBV29-1	TGCAGCGTTGAAGGACTGTACACTGAAGCTTTCTTT	CSVEGLYTEAFF
-	-	TRBJ2-1	TRBV2	TGTGCCAGCCGGCGGGCGAACCACAAAAACTACAATGAGCAGTTCTTC	CASRRANHKNYNEQFF
-	-	TRBJ2-6	TRBV2	TGTGCCAGCAGTGACGTCACGCAACGGGTCTCTGGGGCCAACGTCCTGACTTTC	CASSDVTQRVSGANVLTF
-	-	TRBJ2-3	TRBV9	TGTGCCAGCAGCCCCCGGGGGGCCAAAACAGATACGCAGTATTTT	CASSPRGAKTDTQYF
-	-	TRBJ2-5	TRBV4-3	TGCGCCAGCAGCCAAGATTTGCGGACTAACCAAGAGACCCAGTACTTC	CASSQDLRTNQETQYF
-	-	TRBJ1-1	TRBV4-2	TGTGCCAGCAGCCAAGTCGGGCAGAACACTGAAGCTTTCTTT	CASSQVGQNTEAFF
-	TRBD1	TRBJ2-7	TRBV7-9	TGTGCCAGCAGCTTCCGGGACAGTCACGAGCAGTACTTC	CASSFRDSHEQYF
-	-	TRBJ2-3	TRBV4-2	TGTGCCAGCAGCCAAGAGGAGCTCACAGATACGCAGTATTTT	CASSQEELTDTQYF
-	-	TRBJ2-5	TRBV7-9	TGTGCCAGCAGCACCCACAGGTCGGAGACCCAGTACTTC	CASSTHRSETQYF
-	TRBD1	TRBJ2-5	TRBV4-1	TGCGCCAGCAGCCAAGATCGAACAGGGGCAGAGACCCAGTACTTC	CASSQDRTGAETQYF
-	TRBD2	TRBJ2-3	TRBV7-2	TGTGCCAGCAGCCCAACTAGCGGGGGGTGGGATACGCAGTATTTT	CASSPTSGGWDTQYF
-	-	TRBJ2-4	TRBV6-6	TGTGCCAGCAGTTATGCGGGGAATGCCCTTGACATTCAGTACTTC	CASSYAGNALDIQYF
-	-	TRBJ2-7	TRBV13	TGTGCCAGCAGCTTAGAGGCTAGGGACGAGCAGTACTTC	CASSLEARDEQYF
-	TRBD1	TRBJ2-2	TRBV6-5	TGTGCCAGCAGTCACAGGGGGAACACCGGGGAGCTGTTTTTT	CASSHRGNTGELFF
-	TRBD1	TRBJ2-1	TRBV2	TGTGCCAGCAGTGAAACAGGGGCTCTCTACAATGAGCAGTTCTTC	CASSETGALYNEQFF
-	-	TRBJ2-7	TRBV5-4	TGTGCCAGCAGCACCCCCCGCTGGGCACAGTACTTC	CASSTPRWAQYF
-	-	TRBJ1-1	TRBV27	TGTGCCAGCAGTTTATGGGGGGAGGGGAACACTGAAGCTTTCTTT	CASSLWGEGNTEAFF
-	TRBD1	TRBJ2-5	TRBV5-6	TGTGCCAGCAGTTTAAGACAGGGGGTAGCAGAGACCCAGTACTTC	CASSLRQGVAETQYF
-	-	TRBJ2-7	TRBV5-6	TGTGCCAGCAGCCCCCGGAAAGGAGGTTTCTCCTACGAGCAGTACTTC	CASSPRKGGFSYEQYF
-	-	TRBJ1-5	TRBV4-1	TGCGCCAGCAGTCCAACAAGCAATCAGCCCCAGCATTTT	CASSPTSNQPQHF
-	-	TRBJ2-5	TRBV6-5	TGTGCCAGCAGTTACTCGGTGGGGCGGGAGACCCAGTACTTC	CASSYSVGRETQYF
-	TRBD2	TRBJ2-3	TRBV4-1	TGCGCCAGCAGCCAAGGCGGGGGGGCCGGCCCCACAGATACGCAGTATTTT	CASSQGGGAGPTDTQYF
few	-	TRBJ1-1	TRBV27	TGTGCCAGCAGTTTATCGGGGGAGGCTGAAGCTTTCTTT	CASSLSGEAEAFF
-	-	TRBJ2-3	TRBV4-3	TGCGCCAGCAGCCAAGAGGGCTCAAAAATCACAGATACGCAGTATTTT	CASSQEGSKITDTQYF
-	TRBD2	TRBJ2-3	TRBV4-1	TGCGCCAGCAGCCAATCCTGGACTAGCGGGGGCACAGATACGCAGTATTTT	CASSQSWTSGGTDTQYF
-	TRBD2	TRBJ2-5	TRBV11-2	TGTGCCAGCAGCCTCGGGACTAGCGGGAGTCAAGAGACCCAGTACTTC	CASSLGTSGSQETQYF
-	-	TRBJ2-5	TRBV2	TGTGCCAGCAGTGAACGCCAGGAGGTTCGAGTCATGAACTTC	CASSERQEVRVMNF
-	-	TRBJ2-7	TRBV10-3	TGTGCCATCAGTGAGTCCTTAGTTGGAGGTTCCTACGAGCAGTACTTC	CAISESLVGGSYEQYF
-	-	TRBJ2-3	TRBV27	TGTGCCAGCAGTTTATGGGACCCGGGGCGGTCAGATACGCAGTATTTT	CASSLWDPGRSDTQYF
-	TRBD2	TRBJ2-2	TRBV5-1	TGCGCCAGCAGCGCGGGACTAGCGGTGAACACCGGGGAGCTGTTTTTT	CASSAGLAVNTGELFF
-	TRBD1	TRBJ2-1	TRBV7-2	TGTGCCAGCAGCCTTACAGGGGGGACCTACAATGAGCAGTTCTTC	CASSLTGGTYNEQFF
-	-	TRBJ2-4	TRBV5-6	TGTGCCACCAGTCAGGTAGCCAAAAACATTCAGTACTTC	CATSQVAKNIQYF
-	TRBD2	TRBJ2-7	TRBV4-1	TGCGCCAGCAGCCAAGATCCCGGTGACGGGGGGGTCTACGAGCAGTACTTC	CASSQDPGDGGVYEQYF
-	-	TRBJ1-2	TRBV14	TGTGCCAGCAGCCAAGGGGGGGCTAACTATGGCTACACCTTC	CASSQGGANYGYTF
-	-	TRBJ2-2	TRBV29-1	TGCAGCGTTGAAGCGGGGGGCGACACCGGGGAGCTGTTTTTT	CSVEAGGDTGELFF
-	-	TRBJ2-7	TRBV5-6	TGTGCCAGCAGTTCCCCCCCCCACAGCGCTTTCTACGAGCAGTACTTC	CASSSPPHSAFYEQYF
-	TRBD1	TRBJ2-7	TRBV27	TGTGCCAGCAGTACACGGGACAGCAACTACGAGCAGTACTTC	CASSTRDSNYEQYF
-	TRBD1	TRBJ1-5	TRBV7-9	TGTGCCAGCAGCTTGACAGGGAGCAATCAGCCCCAGCATTTT	CASSLTGSNQPQHF
-	-	TRBJ2-1	TRBV14	TGTGCCAGCAGCCAAGTCGGGAAGAGGGCGGAGCAGTTCTTC	CASSQVGKRAEQFF
-	-	TRBJ1-2	TRBV6-6	TGTGCCAGCAGTTACTGGGCAGGGAATAGTGGCTACACCTTC	CASSYWAGNSGYTF
-	-	TRBJ1-1	TRBV19	TGTGCCAGTAGTATCGGCAGGGGAGGAACTGAAGCTTTCTTT	CASSIGRGGTEAFF
-	TRBD1	TRBJ1-2	TRBV4-3	TGCGCCAGCAGCCTGGGGACAGGGGGGGGAACTTATGGCTACACCTTC	CASSLGTGGGTYGYTF
-	TRBD1	TRBJ2-3	TRBV9	TGTGCCAGCAGCCCTCGGACAGGGAGCACAGATACGCAGTATTTT	CASSPRTGSTDTQYF